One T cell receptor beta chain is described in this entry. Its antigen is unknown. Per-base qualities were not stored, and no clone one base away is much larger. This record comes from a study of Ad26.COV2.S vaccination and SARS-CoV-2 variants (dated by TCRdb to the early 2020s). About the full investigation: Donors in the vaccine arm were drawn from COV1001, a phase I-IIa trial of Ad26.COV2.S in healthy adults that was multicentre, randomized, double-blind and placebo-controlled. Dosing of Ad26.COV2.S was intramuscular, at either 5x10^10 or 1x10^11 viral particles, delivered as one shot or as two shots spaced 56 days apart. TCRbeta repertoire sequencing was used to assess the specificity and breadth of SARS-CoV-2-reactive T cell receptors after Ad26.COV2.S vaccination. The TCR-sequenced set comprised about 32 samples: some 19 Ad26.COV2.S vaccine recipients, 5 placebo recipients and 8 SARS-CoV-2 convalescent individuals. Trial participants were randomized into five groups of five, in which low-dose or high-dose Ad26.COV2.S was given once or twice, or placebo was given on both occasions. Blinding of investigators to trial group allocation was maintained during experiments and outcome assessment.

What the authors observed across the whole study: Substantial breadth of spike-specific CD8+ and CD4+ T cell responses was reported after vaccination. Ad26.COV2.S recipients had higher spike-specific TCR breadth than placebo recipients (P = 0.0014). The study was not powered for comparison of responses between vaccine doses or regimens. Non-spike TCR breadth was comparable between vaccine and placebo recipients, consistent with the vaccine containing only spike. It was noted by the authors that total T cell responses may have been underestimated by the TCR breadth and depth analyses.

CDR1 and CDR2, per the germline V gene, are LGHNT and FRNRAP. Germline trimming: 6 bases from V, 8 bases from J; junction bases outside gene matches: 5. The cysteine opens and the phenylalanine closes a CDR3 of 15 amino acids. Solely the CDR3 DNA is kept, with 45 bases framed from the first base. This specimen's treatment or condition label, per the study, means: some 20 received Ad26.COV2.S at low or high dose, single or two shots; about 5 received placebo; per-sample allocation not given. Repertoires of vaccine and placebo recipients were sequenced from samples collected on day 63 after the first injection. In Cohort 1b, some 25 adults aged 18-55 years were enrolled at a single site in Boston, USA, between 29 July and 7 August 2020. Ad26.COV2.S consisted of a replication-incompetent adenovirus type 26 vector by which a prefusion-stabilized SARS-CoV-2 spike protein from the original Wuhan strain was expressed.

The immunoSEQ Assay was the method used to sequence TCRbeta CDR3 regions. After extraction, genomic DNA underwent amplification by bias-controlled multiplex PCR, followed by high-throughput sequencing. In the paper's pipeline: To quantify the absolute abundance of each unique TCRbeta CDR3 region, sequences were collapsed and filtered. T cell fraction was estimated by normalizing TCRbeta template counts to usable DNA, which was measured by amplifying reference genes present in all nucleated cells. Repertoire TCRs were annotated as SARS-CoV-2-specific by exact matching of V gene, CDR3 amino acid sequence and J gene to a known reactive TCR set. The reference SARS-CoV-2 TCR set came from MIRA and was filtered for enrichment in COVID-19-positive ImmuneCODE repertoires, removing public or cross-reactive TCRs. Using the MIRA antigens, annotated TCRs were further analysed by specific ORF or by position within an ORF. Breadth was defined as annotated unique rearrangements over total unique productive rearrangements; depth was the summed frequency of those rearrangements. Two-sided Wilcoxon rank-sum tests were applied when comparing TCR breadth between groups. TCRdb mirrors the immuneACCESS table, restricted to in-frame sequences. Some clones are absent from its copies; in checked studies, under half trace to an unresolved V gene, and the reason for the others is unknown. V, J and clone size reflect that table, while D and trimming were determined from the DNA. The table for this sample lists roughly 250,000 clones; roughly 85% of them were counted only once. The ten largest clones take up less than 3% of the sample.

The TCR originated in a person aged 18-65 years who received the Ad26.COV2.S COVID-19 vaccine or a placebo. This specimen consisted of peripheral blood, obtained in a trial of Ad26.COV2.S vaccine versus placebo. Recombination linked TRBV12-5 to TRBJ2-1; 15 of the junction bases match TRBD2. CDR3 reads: CASGKGLAGGDEQFF. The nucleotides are TGTGCTAGTGGAAAGGGACTAGCGGGAGGAGATGAGCAGTTCTTC.